One and the same sample provided the 15 T cell receptor beta chains below, sequenced in a study of PD-1 blockade in mismatch repair-deficient tumors. Profiled with immunoSEQ multiplex PCR; TCRdb holds only in-frame clones, not every one. The data contain tens of thousands of clones, about 82% of them singletons. The starting material was peripheral blood, obtained 44 weeks after starting pembrolizumab. The source is an adult with mismatch repair-deficient cancer.

This clone was seen only a few times. The V gene is TRBV18, the J gene TRBJ1-1; possible D gene TRBD1, 5 bases. The CDR3 is 18 residues long. Germline V gene sequence: CDR1 KGHSH, CDR2 LQKENI. The V gene lost 1 base and the J gene lost 0 bases, with 18 bases spanning the gap. The CDR3 reads CASSPQWTFEVMNTEAFF. CDR3 sequence (DNA): TGTGCCAGCTCACCACAGTGGACATTTGAAGTTATGAACACTGAAGCTTTCTTT.

Concerning this clone itself: The junction does not match germline at one end; this may be a read error. V usage is TRBV6-1 and J usage is TRBJ2-1; the match to TRBD1 covers 9 bases. This CDR3 comprises 16 residues. Per germline, CDR1 MNHNS and CDR2 SASEGT. The CDR3 loop is CASSKAGQGVRNEQFF. CDR3 coding DNA: TGTGCCAGCAGTAAAGCGGGACAGGGAGTCCGTAATGAGCAGTTCTTC.

This chain uses TRBV4-1 with TRBJ1-5; D call uncertain. CDR1 and CDR2 from the germline V gene are MGHRA and YSYEKL. V lost 1 base and J 2 bases, leaving 9 bases between the germline ends. The CDR3 is made up of 15 amino acids. Written as DNA, the CDR3 is TGCGCCAGCAGCCAAGTAGGGCTTGGCAATCAGCCCCAGCATTTT. Its translation: CASSQVGLGNQPQHF.

The CDR3 DNA reads TGTGCCAGCTCGAGAGGGGCCACCTCCTACGAGCAGTACTTC. Its protein is CASSRGATSYEQYF. V is TRBV18 and J is TRBJ2-7; D assignment may be TRBD1 or TRBD2 (5 bases each). In germline, CDR1 is KGHSH, CDR2 LQKENI. This CDR3 contains 14 residues. V was cut by 6 bases and J by 0 bases, with 12 bases left in between.

The V call is TRBV30, the J call TRBJ1-1; D is ambiguous. From germline, CDR1 is GTSNPN and CDR2 SVGIG (reference sequence). This CDR3 is 11 amino acids long. The V end was cut by 1 base, the J end by 11 bases, with 11 bases between. This chain's CDR3 is CAWSDRASAFF. Here the CDR3 DNA reads TGTGCCTGGAGTGATAGGGCTTCGGCTTTCTTT.

The chain joins TRBV30 to TRBJ2-7; 7 positions match TRBD1. Germline trimming cut 2 bases from V and 5 bases from J; bases unmatched to any gene: 9. This CDR3 has 14 amino acids. CDR1 and CDR2 (germline): GTSNPN, SVGIG (reference sequence). CDR3 bases: TGTGCCTGGAGTTGGAAGGGGGCCGTCCACGAGCAGTACTTC. Translated, it gives CAWSWKGAVHEQYF.

The rearrangement links TRBV6-5 to TRBJ2-7, with a tentative D call TRBD1 (6 bases). Germline V lookup: CDR1 MNHEY, CDR2 SVGAGI. This CDR3 has 13 residues. Deletions cut 1 base from V and 3 bases from J, with 7 bases between. CDR3 nucleotides: TGTGCCAGCAGTTACTTAGGGGGCTACGAGCAGTACTTC. This sequence encodes CASSYLGGYEQYF.

The rearrangement links TRBV4-2 to TRBJ2-7; D could derive from TRBD1 or TRBD2 (5 bases each). The V end lost 5 bases, the J end lost 3 bases, and 17 bases lay between the germline ends. The CDR3 consists of 15 residues. The V gene's germline CDR1 is LGHNA and CDR2 YNFKEQ. CDR3 region: CASSLTTGDRYEQYF. CDR3 sequence (DNA): TGTGCCAGCAGCTTAACTACCGGGGACCGCTACGAGCAGTACTTC.

This chain joins TRBV6-5 and TRBJ1-1, with TRBD1 matching 7 bases. The CDR3 consists of 12 residues. Germline CDR1 and CDR2: MNHEY and SVGAGI. The trim removed 7 bases at V and 1 base at J, leaving 0 bases unmatched. The CDR3 reads CASNRGNTEAFF. The CDR3 nucleotides read TGTGCCAGCAACAGGGGGAACACTGAAGCTTTCTTT.

The J gene is TRBJ2-2, the V gene TRBV5-1, with D possibly being TRBD2 (6 bases). The V end was cut by 2 bases, the J end by 4 bases, with 15 bases between. Germline assignment: CDR1 SGHRS and CDR2 YFSETQ. This CDR3 contains 16 residues. CDR3 sequence: CASSLGGATATGELFF. The CDR3 nucleotides read TGCGCCAGCAGCTTAGGAGGGGCCACCGCCACCGGGGAGCTGTTTTTT.

This clone was recorded only once. The rearrangement uses TRBV9 and TRBJ2-3, with D unresolved. Germline lookup yields CDR1 SGDLS and CDR2 YYNGEE. The CDR3 loop spans 14 amino acids. V dropped 0 bases and J dropped 6 bases, with 11 bases sitting between them. The CDR3 reads CASSVEGLPDTQYF. CDR3 nucleotide sequence: TGTGCCAGCAGCGTAGAAGGGCTCCCGGATACGCAGTATTTT.

The chain uses TRBV9 and TRBJ2-6; the D is unclear. The CDR3 is made up of 16 amino acids. Germline lookup yields CDR1 SGDLS and CDR2 YYNGEE. The germline V and J ends were trimmed by 1 base and 0 bases, with 8 bases remaining between them. DNA for the CDR3: TGTGCCAGCAGCGTACGTGAGCACTCTGGGGCCAACGTCCTGACTTTC. Residues: CASSVREHSGANVLTF. Variable domain in full (rest from reference TRBV9 and TRBJ2-6): DSGVTQTPKHLITATGQRVTLRCSPRSGDLSVYWYQQSLDQGLQFLIQYYNGEERAKGNILERFSAQQFPDLHSELNLSSLELGDSALYFCASSVREHSGANVLTFGAGSRLTVL.

In its sample, this clone was seen a few times. The chain links TRBV5-4 to TRBJ1-2; 8 positions agree with TRBD1. The CDR3 contains 14 residues. J lost 4 bases, V lost 5 bases, and 7 bases had no gene match. CDR1 and CDR2 (germline): SGHNT, YYREEE (reference sequence). CDR3 region: CASSPPGGGYGYTF. In nucleotides, the CDR3 is TGTGCCAGCAGTCCCCCAGGGGGCGGCTATGGCTACACCTTC.

This clone was counted once. The V call is TRBV2, the J call TRBJ2-7; 7 positions agree with TRBD1. V was pared by 9 bases and J by 0 bases, with 2 bases of the junction left unmatched. Germline lookup yields CDR1 SNHLY and CDR2 FYNNEI. This CDR3 region has 12 residues. The CDR3 coding sequence is TGTGCCAGTTCAGGGGGCTCCTACGAGCAGTACTTC. It translates to CASSGGSYEQYF.

Only a few counts were recorded for this clone. CDR3 residues: CASSLGTYEQYF. CDR3 DNA: TGTGCCAGCAGCTTGGGTACCTACGAGCAGTACTTC. This rearrangement joins TRBV7-2 to TRBJ2-7; D is uncertain. Per germline, CDR1 SGHTA and CDR2 FQGNSA. V was trimmed by 3 bases and J by 2 bases, leaving 5 bases between them. The CDR3 consists of 12 residues.